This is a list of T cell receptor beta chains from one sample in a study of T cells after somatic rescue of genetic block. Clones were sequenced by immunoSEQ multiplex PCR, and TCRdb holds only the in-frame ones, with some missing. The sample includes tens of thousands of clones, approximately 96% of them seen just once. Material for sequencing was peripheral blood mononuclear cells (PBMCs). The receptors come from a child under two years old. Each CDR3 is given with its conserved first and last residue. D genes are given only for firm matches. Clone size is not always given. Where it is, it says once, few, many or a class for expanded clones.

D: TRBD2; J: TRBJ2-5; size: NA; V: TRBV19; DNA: TGTGCCAGTAGTAGGACTAGCGGGAGAAAAGAGACCCAGTACTTC; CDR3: CASSRTSGRKETQYF
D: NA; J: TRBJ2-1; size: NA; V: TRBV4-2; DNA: TGTGCCAGCAGCCAAGAAGCGCAGGATGAGCAGTTCTTC; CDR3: CASSQEAQDEQFF
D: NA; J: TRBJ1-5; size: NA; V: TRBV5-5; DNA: TGTGCCAGCAGCTTGGGGGGAGGCAATCAGCCCCAGCATTTT; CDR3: CASSLGGGNQPQHF
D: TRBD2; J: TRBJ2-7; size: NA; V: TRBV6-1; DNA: TGTGCCAGCAGTGAAAGGGGAGCGGGAGGCTCCTACGAGCAGTACTTC; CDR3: CASSERGAGGSYEQYF
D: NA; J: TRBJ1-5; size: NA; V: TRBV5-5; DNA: TGTGCCAGCAGCTTGAGGGACATCAATCAGCCCCAGCATTTT; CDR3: CASSLRDINQPQHF
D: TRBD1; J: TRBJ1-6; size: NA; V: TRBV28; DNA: TGTGCCAGCAGTACGGGACAGTTGAGTTCACCCCTCCACTTT; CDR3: CASSTGQLSSPLHF
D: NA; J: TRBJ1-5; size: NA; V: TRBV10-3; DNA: TGTGCCATCAGTGAGTCCCCGGCGAGGGGAAATCAGCCCCAGCATTTT; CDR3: CAISESPARGNQPQHF
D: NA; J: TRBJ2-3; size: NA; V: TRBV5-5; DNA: TGTGCCAGCAGCTTGGGGCCTTGGCAGGGGGATACGCAGTATTTT; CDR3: CASSLGPWQGDTQYF
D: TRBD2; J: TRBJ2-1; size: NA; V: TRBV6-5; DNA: TGTGCCAGCAGTTTAGCGGGAGGATACGAGCAGTTCTTC; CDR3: CASSLAGGYEQFF
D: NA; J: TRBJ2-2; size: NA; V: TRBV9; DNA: TGTGCCAGCAGCGAGACTAGAGGTCTGACCGGGGAGCTGTTTTTT; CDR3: CASSETRGLTGELFF
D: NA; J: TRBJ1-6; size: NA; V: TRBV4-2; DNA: TGTGCCAGCAGCCGGTACAGGGCAAATAATTCACCCCTCCACTTT; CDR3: CASSRYRANNSPLHF
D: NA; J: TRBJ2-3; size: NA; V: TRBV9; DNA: TGTGCCAGCAGCGTAGGGACTAACCAGCAGTATTTT; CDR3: CASSVGTNQQYF
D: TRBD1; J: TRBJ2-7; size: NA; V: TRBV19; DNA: TGTGCCAGTAGTATCGGGACAGGGGGCTACGAGCAGTACTTC; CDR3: CASSIGTGGYEQYF
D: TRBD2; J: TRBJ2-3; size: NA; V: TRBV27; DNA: TGTGCCAGCAGTTTAACCGCCGGGACTAGCGGAATTAGCGATACGCAGTATTTT; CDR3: CASSLTAGTSGISDTQYF
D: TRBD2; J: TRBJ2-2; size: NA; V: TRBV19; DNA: TGTGCCAGTAGTATACTAGCGGGATCGACCGGGGAGCTGTTTTTT; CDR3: CASSILAGSTGELFF
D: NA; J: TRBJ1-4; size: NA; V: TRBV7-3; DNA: TGTGCCAGCAGTAATGAAAAACTGTTTTTT; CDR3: CASSNEKLFF
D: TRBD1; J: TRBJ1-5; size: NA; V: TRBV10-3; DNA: TGTGCCATCTCTCCAGGACAGGGACGCGGGGGCAATCAGCCCCAGCATTTT; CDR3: CAISPGQGRGGNQPQHF
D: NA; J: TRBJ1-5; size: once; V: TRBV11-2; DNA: TGTGCCAGCAGCTTAGGGGATAGCAATCAGCCCCAGCATTTT; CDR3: CASSLGDSNQPQHF
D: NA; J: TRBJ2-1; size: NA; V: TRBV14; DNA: TGTGCCAGCAGCCAATTGGGACGGGGGCGAAATGAGCAGTTCTTC; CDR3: CASSQLGRGRNEQFF
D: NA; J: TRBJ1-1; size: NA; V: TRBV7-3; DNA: TGTGCCAGCAGCTTGACAGGGAACACTGAAGCTTTCTTT; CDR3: CASSLTGNTEAFF
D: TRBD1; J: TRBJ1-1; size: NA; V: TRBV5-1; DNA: TGCGCCAGCAGCTCTCTGACAGGGGAGAACACTGAAGCTTTCTTT; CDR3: CASSSLTGENTEAFF
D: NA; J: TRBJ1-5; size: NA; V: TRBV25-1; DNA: TGTGCCAGCAGTGAGGCAGAATATAGCAATCAGCCCCAGCATTTT; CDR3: CASSEAEYSNQPQHF
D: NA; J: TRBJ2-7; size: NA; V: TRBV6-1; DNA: TGTGCCAGCAGGAAGACTAGTTACGAGCAGTACTTC; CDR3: CASRKTSYEQYF
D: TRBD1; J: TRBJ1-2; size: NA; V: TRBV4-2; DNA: TGTGCCAGCAGCCAAGACAGGGGGCAGGATGGCTACACCTTC; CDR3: CASSQDRGQDGYTF
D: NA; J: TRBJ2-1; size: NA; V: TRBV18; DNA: TGTGCCAGCTCACCGAAGACTGAGGCGAGCGAGCAGTTCTTC; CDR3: CASSPKTEASEQFF
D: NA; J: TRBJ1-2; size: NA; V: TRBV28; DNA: TGTGCCAGCAGTTTAGGGACAAACTATGGCTACACCTTC; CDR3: CASSLGTNYGYTF
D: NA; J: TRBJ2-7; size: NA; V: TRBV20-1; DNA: TGCAGTGCTCCCCGGGGCTACGAGCAGTACTTC; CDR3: CSAPRGYEQYF
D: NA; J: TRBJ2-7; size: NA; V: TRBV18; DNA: TGTGCCAGCTCACGGGACACCTACGAGCAGTACTTC; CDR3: CASSRDTYEQYF
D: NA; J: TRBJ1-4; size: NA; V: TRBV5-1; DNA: TGCGCCAGCAGCTTGGATAATGAAAAACTGTTTTTT; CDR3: CASSLDNEKLFF
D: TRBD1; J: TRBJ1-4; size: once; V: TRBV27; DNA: TGTGCCAGCAGTTCCGGGACAGGGGCTAATGAAAAACTGTTTTTT; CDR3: CASSSGTGANEKLFF
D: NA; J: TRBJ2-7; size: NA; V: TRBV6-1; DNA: TGTGCCACCAGGGTAGGGGGAACCTACGAGCAGTACTTC; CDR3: CATRVGGTYEQYF
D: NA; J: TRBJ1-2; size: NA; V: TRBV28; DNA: TGTGCCAGCCTCTCCGCCGGACGTGACTATGGCTACACCTTC; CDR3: CASLSAGRDYGYTF
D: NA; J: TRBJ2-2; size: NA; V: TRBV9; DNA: TGTGCCAGCAGCGTAGGTAGTTGGCAGTGGACCGGGGAGCTGTTTTTT; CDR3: CASSVGSWQWTGELFF
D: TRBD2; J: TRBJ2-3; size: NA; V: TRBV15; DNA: TGTGCCACCAGCAGAGCGCTGGGACTAGAAACAGATACGCAGTATTTT; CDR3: CATSRALGLETDTQYF
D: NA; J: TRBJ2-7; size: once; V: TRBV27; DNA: TGTGCCAGCAGGCAGACAGGGGAGGGTTACTACGAGCAGTACTTC; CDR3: CASRQTGEGYYEQYF
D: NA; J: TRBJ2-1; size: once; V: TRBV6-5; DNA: TGTGCCAGCAGTTACTCGAGTTCCTACAATGAGCAGTTCTTC; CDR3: CASSYSSSYNEQFF
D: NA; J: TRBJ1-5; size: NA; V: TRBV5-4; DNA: TGTGCCAGCAGCTTGCAGGGCAATCAGCCCCAGCATTTT; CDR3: CASSLQGNQPQHF
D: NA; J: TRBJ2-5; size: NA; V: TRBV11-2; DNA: TGTGCCAGCAGCCCTAACCAAGAGACCCAGTACTTC; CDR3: CASSPNQETQYF
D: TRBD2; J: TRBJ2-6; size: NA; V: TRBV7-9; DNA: TGTGCCAGCAGCCTGACTAGCGCTGGGGCCAACGTCCTGACTTTC; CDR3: CASSLTSAGANVLTF
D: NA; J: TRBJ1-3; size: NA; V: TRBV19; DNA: TGTGCCAGTAGTATAGGCAACTCTGGAAACACCATATATTTT; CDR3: CASSIGNSGNTIYF
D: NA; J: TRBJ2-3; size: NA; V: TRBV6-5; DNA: TGTGCCAGCAGTGCTGGACAAACGCAGTATTTT; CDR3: CASSAGQTQYF
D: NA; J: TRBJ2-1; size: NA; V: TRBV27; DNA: TGTGCCAGCAGTTTACAACGGGCTAGGGATGAGCAGTTCTTC; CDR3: CASSLQRARDEQFF
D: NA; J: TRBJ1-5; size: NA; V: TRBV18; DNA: TGTGCCAGCTCACCGCGACAGGGCAATCAGCCCCAGCATTTT; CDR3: CASSPRQGNQPQHF
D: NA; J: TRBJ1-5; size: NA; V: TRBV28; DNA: TGTGCCAGCAGTTTAGGGGGCGGCAATCAGCCCCAGCATTTT; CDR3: CASSLGGGNQPQHF
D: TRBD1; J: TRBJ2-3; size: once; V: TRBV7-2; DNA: TGTGCCAGCAGCCAGGACAGGGGGCGCACAGATACGCAGTATTTT; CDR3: CASSQDRGRTDTQYF
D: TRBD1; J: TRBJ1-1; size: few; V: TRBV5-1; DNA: TGCGCCAGCAGCTTGGGACAGGGCCTTAACACTGAAGCTTTCTTT; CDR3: CASSLGQGLNTEAFF
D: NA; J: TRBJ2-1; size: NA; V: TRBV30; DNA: TGTGCCTGGAGTGCGATGGCAGGGTACAATGAGCAGTTCTTC; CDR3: CAWSAMAGYNEQFF
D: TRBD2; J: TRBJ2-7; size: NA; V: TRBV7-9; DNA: TGTGCCAGCAGCTTAGAAGGGACTAGCGTCTACGAGCAGTACTTC; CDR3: CASSLEGTSVYEQYF
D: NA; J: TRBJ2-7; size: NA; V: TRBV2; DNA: TGTGCCAGCAGTCTCTCTACCGAGCAGTACTTC; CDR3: CASSLSTEQYF
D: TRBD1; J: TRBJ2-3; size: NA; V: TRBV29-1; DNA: TGCAGCGTTGAACTAACAGGGGGTCCCGCAGATACGCAGTATTTT; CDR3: CSVELTGGPADTQYF
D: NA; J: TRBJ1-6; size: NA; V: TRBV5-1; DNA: TGCGCCAGCAGCTTGGGGATCAGGGAAAGCTCCTATAATTCACCCCTCCACTTT; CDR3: CASSLGIRESSYNSPLHF
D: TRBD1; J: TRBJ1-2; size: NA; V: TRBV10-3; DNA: TGTGCCATCAGTGGATACAGGGGTGGGGGCTACACCTTC; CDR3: CAISGYRGGGYTF
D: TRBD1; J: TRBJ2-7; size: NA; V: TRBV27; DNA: TGTGCCAGCAGTCAAAACTCGACAGGGTCCCACGAGCAGTACTTC; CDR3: CASSQNSTGSHEQYF